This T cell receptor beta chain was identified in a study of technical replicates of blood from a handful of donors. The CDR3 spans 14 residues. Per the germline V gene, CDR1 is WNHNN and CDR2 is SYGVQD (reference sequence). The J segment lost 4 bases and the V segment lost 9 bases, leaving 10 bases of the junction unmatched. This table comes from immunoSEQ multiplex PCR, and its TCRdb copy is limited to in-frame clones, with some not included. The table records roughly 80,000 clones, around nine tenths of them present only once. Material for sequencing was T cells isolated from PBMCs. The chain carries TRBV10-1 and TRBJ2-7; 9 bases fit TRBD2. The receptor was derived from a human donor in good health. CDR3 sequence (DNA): TGCGCCAGGGAAATAGCGGGAGAAATGTACGAGCAGTACTTC. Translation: CAREIAGEMYEQYF.